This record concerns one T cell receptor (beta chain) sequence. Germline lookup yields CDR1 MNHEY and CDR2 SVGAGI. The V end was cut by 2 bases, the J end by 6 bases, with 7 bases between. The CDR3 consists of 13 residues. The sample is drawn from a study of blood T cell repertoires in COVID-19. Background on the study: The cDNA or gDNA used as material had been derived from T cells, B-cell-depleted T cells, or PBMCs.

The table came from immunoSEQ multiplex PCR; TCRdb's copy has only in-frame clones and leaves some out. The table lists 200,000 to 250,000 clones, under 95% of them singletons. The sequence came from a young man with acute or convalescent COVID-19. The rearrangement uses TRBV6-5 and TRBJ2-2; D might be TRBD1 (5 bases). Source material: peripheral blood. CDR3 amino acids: CASSYGQAGELFF. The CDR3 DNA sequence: TGTGCCAGCAGTTACGGACAAGCCGGGGAGCTGTTTTTT.